This T cell receptor beta chain derives from a study of cytomegalovirus exposure and HLA in healthy donors. Study details: A later analysis reported the roughly 130 validation repertoires used the same platform as the 500 to 800 first-cohort repertoires.

Study-level points and caveats: Published work reported that the classifier diagnosed cytomegalovirus status with high specificity and sensitivity. A few CMV-associated chains proved CMV antigen-specific in vitro. Most TCR sequences showed up rarely, but some public TCRs showed up in many donors.

About this clone: Its cognate antigen is unknown.

The V gene's germline CDR1 is SGHDT and CDR2 YYEEEE. This CDR3 comprises 12 residues. V was pared by 4 bases and J by 7 bases, with 9 bases between. Profiling relied on immunoSEQ multiplex PCR, and the TCRdb table lists in-frame clones only, not all of them. The repertoire holds some 80,000 clones, with 95% to 97% as singletons. This clonotype originated in a young man in good health and CMV-seropositive. The sequenced material came from PBMCs. The rearrangement links TRBV5-6 to TRBJ2-1; tentatively, D is TRBD2 (6 bases). The CDR3 sequence: CASSPGENEQFF. CDR3 coding DNA: TGTGCCAGCAGCCCGGGGGAGAATGAGCAGTTCTTC.